One sample yielded the 22 T cell receptor beta chains listed below, sequenced in a study of Graves' ophthalmopathy and Graves' hyperthyroidism. Amplifying from RNA transcripts, the study obtained TCR beta CDR3 regions. Second-round multiplex PCR followed a first-round RT-PCR using HTBI primers. Via MiXCR, TCRdb re-called the multiplex PCR reads, giving one row per CDR3 protein. The sample has about 340,000 distinct CDR3 sequences, roughly 17% seen once. Sample: peripheral blood. All receptors derive from an adult man with Graves' ophthalmopathy.

This clonotype was observed many times. J is TRBJ2-7 and V is TRBV4-1; 8 bases match TRBD2. There are 15 residues in the CDR3. V shed 0 bases, J shed 3 bases, and the junction held 4 bases outside the gene matches. Germline V gene data show CDR1 as MGHRA and CDR2 as YSYEKL. As DNA, the CDR3 is TGCGCCAGCAGCCAAGAAAAGCGGGAGAACTACGAGCAGTACTTC. Translated: CASSQEKRENYEQYF.

This clonotype was counted many times. At one end the junction does not follow the germline gene, possibly because of a read error. The V gene is TRBV29-1, the J gene TRBJ1-1; the D is unclear. The CDR3 contains 13 residues. Germline V lookup: CDR1 SQVTM, CDR2 ANQGSEA. In DNA form, the CDR3 reads TGCAGTGTTGAAGTGCGAGGGAACACTGAAGCTTTCTTT. It codes for CSVEVRGNTEAFF.

This clonotype has a count of ten or more. The genes are TRBV6-1 and TRBJ1-5; D possibly corresponds to TRBD1 (6 bases). Trimming cost V 4 bases and J 5 bases, with 12 bases left between them. The CDR3 has 14 residues. Germline assignment: CDR1 MNHNS and CDR2 SASEGT. The CDR3 loop is CASSVWGADQPQHF. The CDR3 DNA follows: TGTGCCAGCAGTGTTTGGGGGGCCGATCAGCCCCAGCATTTT.

The chain couples TRBV6-1 to TRBJ2-7; 9 nucleotides line up with TRBD1. V shed 6 bases, J shed 2 bases, and the junction held 5 bases outside the gene matches. This CDR3 comprises 14 residues. Germline loops: CDR1 MNHNS, CDR2 SASEGT. The CDR3 DNA reads as TGTGCCAGCAGCGGGGGGACAGGGACCTACGAGCAGTACGTC. Protein product: CASSGGTGTYEQYV.

This clonotype was detected many times. V and J are TRBV4-3 and TRBJ1-5; D not resolved. The CDR3 contains 16 residues. The germline V and J ends were trimmed by 0 bases and 2 bases, with 11 bases remaining between them. CDR1 is LGHNA, CDR2 YSLEER, per germline. The CDR3 region is CASSQDRRYGNQPQHF. CDR3 coding DNA: TGCGCCAGCAGCCAAGATCGGAGGTATGGCAATCAGCCCCAGCATTTT.

The sample holds many counts of this clonotype. V usage is TRBV6-2 or TRBV6-3 and J usage is TRBJ1-5, with D unclear. Germline V gives CDR1 MNHEY, CDR2 SVGEGT. V gave up 2 bases and J gave up 0 bases, with 14 bases separating them. This CDR3 comprises 17 residues. For the CDR3, the DNA is TGTGCCAGCAGTTACGGCTACACACTATATAGCAATCAGCCCCAGCATTTT. Its translation: CASSYGYTLYSNQPQHF.

V is TRBV27 and J is TRBJ2-7, with TRBD2 matching 9 bases. In germline, CDR1 is MNHEY, CDR2 SMNVEV (reference sequence). V trimming: 5 bases; J trimming: 6 bases; junction bases outside the gene matches: 8. The CDR3 runs to 14 residues. The CDR3 loop reads CASSLTRTSAEQYF. The CDR3 nucleotides are TGTGCCAGCAGTCTCACTCGGACTAGCGCCGAGCAGTACTTC.

V and J are TRBV12-3 or TRBV12-4 and TRBJ1-1; maybe TRBD1 (5 bases). V was pared by 5 bases and J by 9 bases, with 13 bases between. This CDR3 is 12 amino acids long. The CDR3 DNA is TGTGCCAGCAGTAAGGTCCGGACAAAAGCTTTCTTT. Translated: CASSKVRTKAFF.

This clonotype was observed many times. The V call is TRBV7-2, the J call TRBJ2-5, with TRBD1 identical over 7 bases. The length of the CDR3 is 15 residues. V dropped 1 base and J dropped 5; count of bases not matched to a gene: 7. The germline CDR1 and CDR2 sequences are SGHTA and FQGNSA. The CDR3 loop is CASSLGTGVEETQYF. Here the CDR3 DNA reads TGTGCCAGCAGCTTAGGTACAGGGGTTGAGGAGACCCAGTACTTC.

This chain uses TRBV5-1 with TRBJ1-1; TRBD1 matches 7 bases. This CDR3 has 16 residues. Germline CDR1 is SGHRS and CDR2 is YFSETQ. The J segment lost 4 bases and the V segment lost 0 bases, leaving 9 bases of the junction unmatched. Written as DNA, the CDR3 is TGCGCCAGCAGCTTGGGGCAGGGGGAGGTAGGCACTGAAGCTTTCTTT. This encodes CASSLGQGEVGTEAFF.

Many counts were recorded for this clonotype. The chain has TRBV12-3 or TRBV12-4 and TRBJ2-2; the D is unclear. The CDR3 covers 12 residues. Trimming took off 4 bases at V and 8 bases at J, with 8 bases between the two ends. This CDR3 reads CASSSMGGELFF. The DNA of the CDR3 is TGTGCCAGCAGTTCCATGGGTGGGGAGCTGTTTTTT.

At least ten counts were recorded for this clonotype. V is TRBV7-2 and J is TRBJ2-5, with TRBD2 matching 10 bases. The CDR3 loop spans 14 amino acids. Germline CDR1 reads SGHTA; CDR2 reads FQGNSA. V lost 5 bases, J lost 4 bases, and 4 bases stayed unmatched. As DNA, the CDR3 is TGTGCCAGCAGCGCACTAGCGGGGACAGAGACCCAGTACTTC. Protein: CASSALAGTETQYF.

This clonotype has at least ten counts. The rearrangement links TRBV6-5 to TRBJ2-7; 9 bases line up with TRBD2. The CDR3 length is 13 residues. V lost 8 bases, J lost 5 bases, and 7 bases stayed unmatched. Germline V gene lookup returns CDR1 MNHEY and CDR2 SVGAGI. CDR3 nucleotides: TGTGCCAGCGGATCTAGCGGGAACAACGAGCAGTACTTC. Amino acids: CASGSSGNNEQYF.

This clonotype was seen repeatedly, ten times or more. This rearrangement joins TRBV20-1 to TRBJ2-7, with D maybe TRBD1 (7 bases). V lost 5 bases, J lost 0 bases, and 17 bases lay in between. CDR3 length: 15 residues. CDR1 is DFQATT and CDR2 is SNEGSKA in the germline V gene (reference sequence). CDR3 in DNA: TGCAGTGCTGGGGACTCCGGGACAGTCTCCTACGAGCAGTACTTC. This translates into CSAGDSGTVSYEQYF.

This clonotype was counted at least ten times. This sequence joins TRBV9 and TRBJ2-5; either TRBD1 or TRBD2 may fit D (6 bases each). The CDR3 totals 13 residues. V lost 4 bases to trimming and J lost 5 bases, with 12 bases between them. Germline V gene sequence: CDR1 SGDLS, CDR2 YYNGEE. The CDR3 DNA follows: TGTGCCAGCAGCAGGGGGGCTCGTGAGACCCAGTACTTC. Its protein is CASSRGARETQYF.

The J gene is TRBJ2-7, the V gene TRBV27; 10 bases agree with TRBD2. CDR1 is MNHEY, CDR2 SMNVEV, per germline (reference sequence). V gave up 7 bases and J gave up 3 bases; unmatched junction bases: 15. The CDR3 runs 17 residues. CDR3 coding DNA: TGTGCCAGCATCGGGCTAGCGGGAGACAAGCTCCACTACGAGCAGTACTTC. The encoded protein is CASIGLAGDKLHYEQYF.

This clonotype was seen at least ten times. The V gene is TRBV7-2, the J gene TRBJ2-7, with a possible D match to TRBD1 (6 bases). The CDR3 has 14 amino acids. V lost 5 bases, J lost 7 bases, and 18 bases lay in between. The V gene's germline CDR1 is SGHTA and CDR2 FQGNSA. The CDR3 nucleotides are TGTGCCAGCAGCCAGGGGTATGGCCCCTGGGAGCAGTACTTC. Translation gives CASSQGYGPWEQYF.

A few counts support this clonotype. This may come from a read error, since a much larger clone is one base off. The chain couples TRBV7-9 to TRBJ1-6, with TRBD1 matching over 8 bases. CDR1 and CDR2 (germline): SEHNR, FQNEAQ (reference sequence). CDR3 length: 12 residues. V was pared by 5 bases and J by 14 bases, with 5 bases of the junction left unmatched. The CDR3 nucleotides are TGTGCCAGCAGCGCCGACAGGGGATCCCTCCACTTT. Translating it yields CASSADRGSLHF. Full variable domain (remainder filled in from reference TRBV7-9 and TRBJ1-6): DTGVSQNPRHKITKRGQNVTFRCDPISEHNRLYWYRQTLGQGPEFLTYFQNEAQLEKSRLLSDRFSAERPKGSFSTLEIQRTEQGDSAMYLCASSADRGSLHFGNGTRLTVT.

This clonotype was recorded many times. The chain joins TRBV6-1 to TRBJ2-5; no reliable D call. The CDR3 contains 13 residues. Germline CDR1 and CDR2: MNHNS and SASEGT. Trimming left V 6 bases short and J 4 bases short, with 12 bases between. The CDR3 sequence is CASSPRGLETQYF. CDR3 DNA: TGTGCCAGCAGCCCTCGCGGCCTAGAGACCCAGTACTTC.

There are many counts of this clonotype. The J gene is TRBJ2-5, the V gene TRBV28; D gene uncertain. The V and J ends lost 6 bases and 3 bases respectively, with 5 bases between them. Germline loops: CDR1 MDHEN, CDR2 SYDVKM. This CDR3 contains 11 residues. This CDR3 is CASRQEETQYF. The CDR3, as DNA: TGTGCCAGCAGGCAGGAAGAGACCCAGTACTTC.

This clonotype was observed many times. The V and J genes are TRBV2 and TRBJ2-7; 8 bases match TRBD1. V trimming: 3 bases; J trimming: 2 bases; junction bases outside the gene matches: 6. This CDR3 spans 15 amino acids. The germline V gene encodes CDR1 SNHLY and CDR2 FYNNEI. The chain's CDR3 is CASSEQGQGTYEQYF. Here the CDR3 DNA reads TGTGCCAGCAGTGAGCAAGGACAGGGTACCTACGAGCAGTACTTC.

This clonotype appeared many times. The rearrangement joins TRBV24-1 to TRBJ2-7, with 11 bases aligning to TRBD1. J gave up 6 bases and V 3 bases, and 12 bases lay outside the gene matches. There are 17 residues in the CDR3. The germline CDR1 and CDR2 sequences are KGHDR and SFDVKD. CDR3 residues: CATSDPSHSGQGAEQYF. The CDR3 nucleotides are TGTGCCACCAGTGATCCATCCCATTCCGGACAGGGGGCCGAGCAGTACTTC.